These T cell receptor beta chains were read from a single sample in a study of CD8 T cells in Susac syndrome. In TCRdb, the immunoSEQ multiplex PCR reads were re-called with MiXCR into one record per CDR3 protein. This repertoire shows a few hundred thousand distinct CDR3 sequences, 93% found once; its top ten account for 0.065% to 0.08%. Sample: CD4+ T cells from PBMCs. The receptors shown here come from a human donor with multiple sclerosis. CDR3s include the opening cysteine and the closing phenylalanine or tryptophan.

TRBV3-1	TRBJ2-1	CASSHNSRVGRNEQFF
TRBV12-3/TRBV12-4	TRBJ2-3	CASSLDRSTGTQYF
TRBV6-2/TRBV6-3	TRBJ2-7	CASSFGYQTGAFDEQYF
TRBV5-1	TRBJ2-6	CASSLDRGNSGANVLTF
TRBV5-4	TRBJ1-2	CASSPPTGEGYTF
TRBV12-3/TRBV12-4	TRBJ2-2	CATAMDSVTGELFF
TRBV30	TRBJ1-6	CAWSRDSLSYNSPLHF
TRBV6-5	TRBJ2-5	CASSQGAQETQYF
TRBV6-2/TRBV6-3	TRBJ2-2	CASSWVVLTGELFF
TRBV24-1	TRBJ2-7	CAASRYEQYF
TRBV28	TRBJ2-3	CASTTVTDTQYF
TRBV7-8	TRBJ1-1	CASSFDRGLNTEAFF
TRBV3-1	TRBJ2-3	CASSPDLTSLGTQYF
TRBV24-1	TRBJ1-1	CATRRGPNTEAFF
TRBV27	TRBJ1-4	CASSSHGQGEEKLFF
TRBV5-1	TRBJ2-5	CASSPRISGGSLHF
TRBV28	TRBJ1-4	CASSQTGGTEANEKLFF
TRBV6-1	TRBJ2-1	CASMASGRNNEQFF
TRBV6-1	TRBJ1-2	CASSEERRGFLAGPNYGYTF
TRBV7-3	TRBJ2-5	CASSSKRGLQETQYF
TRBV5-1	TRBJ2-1	CASSLWGLAGEANNEQFF
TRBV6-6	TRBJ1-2	CASSYSKGGGRDGYTF
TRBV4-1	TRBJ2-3	CASSPYEGPEVKLGTQYF
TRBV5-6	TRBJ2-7	CASSWGQVTYEQYF
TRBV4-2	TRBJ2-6	CASSQARAASGANVLTF
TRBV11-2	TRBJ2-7	CASSLVPTAYEQYF
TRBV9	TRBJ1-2	CASSSAVDRVAYTF
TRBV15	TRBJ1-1	CATSSGGGLEAFF
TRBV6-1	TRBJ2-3	CASRGGLVTDTQYF
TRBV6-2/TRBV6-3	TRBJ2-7	CASSDATGGTYEQYF
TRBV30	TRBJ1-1	CAWTRTGGGVNTEAFF